The rows below give T cell receptor beta chains drawn from one sample of a study of beta chain features in type 1 diabetes. The protocol was immunoSEQ multiplex PCR, while the TCRdb copy is restricted to in-frame clones and leaves out a portion. The profile shows about 290,000 clones, roughly 8% of them singletons. The sequencing input was central memory CD4+ T cells from blood. These receptors came from a woman under 30 in good health. The conserved cysteine and the conserved F or W are not part of the CDR3 here.

j_call: TRBJ2-3
v_call: TRBV11-2
cdr3_aa: ASSSLGGGTDTQY

j_call: .
v_call: TRBV7-2
cdr3_aa: ASSLAAGGPVYEQY

j_call: TRBJ1-1
v_call: TRBV11-2
cdr3_aa: ASSLGVSNTEAF

j_call: TRBJ2-3
v_call: TRBV14
cdr3_aa: ASSRTGGTDTQY

j_call: TRBJ1-6
v_call: TRBV7-2
cdr3_aa: ASSPDWDSPLH

j_call: TRBJ1-3
v_call: TRBV30
cdr3_aa: AWRLFSGNTIY

j_call: TRBJ1-2
v_call: TRBV18
cdr3_aa: ASSSGDSYGYT

j_call: TRBJ2-3
v_call: TRBV19
cdr3_aa: ASSIPQPGQGDTQY

j_call: TRBJ1-4
v_call: TRBV13
cdr3_aa: ASSLGRGSEKLF

j_call: TRBJ2-7
v_call: TRBV7-2
cdr3_aa: ASRMYSGRVGEQY

j_call: TRBJ1-2
v_call: TRBV19
cdr3_aa: ASSIGTGSSYGYT

j_call: TRBJ1-2
v_call: TRBV6-6
cdr3_aa: ASSPTGDYGYT

j_call: TRBJ1-5
v_call: TRBV4-3
cdr3_aa: ASSQGTHSNQPQH

j_call: TRBJ2-1
v_call: TRBV4-3
cdr3_aa: ASSQDVPRGGEQF

j_call: TRBJ2-5
v_call: TRBV7-6
cdr3_aa: ASSLGPSTQY

j_call: TRBJ2-1
v_call: TRBV9
cdr3_aa: ASSPRGRVSYNEQF